These 10 T cell receptor beta chains came from one sample sequenced in a study of T-cell memory formation after mild COVID-19. TCRdb itself ran the 5' RACE reads through MiXCR, one entry per CDR3 protein. The data show about 400,000 distinct CDR3 sequences, roughly 18% seen once. Sequencing used PBMCs or a T cell subset sorted from them (not recorded which). These receptors were obtained from a man between 18 and 35 years old who had mild COVID-19 (a few samples of this study predate the infection). Cell type and time point are not known.

V usage is TRBV6-2 or TRBV6-3 and J usage is TRBJ2-1, with D uncertain. Per germline, CDR1 MNHEY and CDR2 SVGEGT. This CDR3 has 14 amino acids. V was shortened by 2 bases and J by 4 bases, with 9 bases between the two germline ends. The CDR3 coding sequence is TGTGCCAGCAGTTACCCTGGTGGATACAATGAGCAGTTCTTC. Protein product: CASSYPGGYNEQFF.

The genes are TRBV4-3 and TRBJ2-7; the D call may be TRBD1 or TRBD2 (5 bases each). The CDR3 runs to 15 residues. The germline V gene encodes CDR1 LGHNA and CDR2 YSLEER. The V end was cut by 4 bases, the J end by 6 bases, with 19 bases between. The CDR3 DNA sequence: TGCGCCAGCAGCCCTCCCGGGGCGGAATATAGCGAGCAGTACTTC. Encoded protein: CASSPPGAEYSEQYF.

The chain joins TRBV3-1 to TRBJ2-3; D is perhaps TRBD2 (6 bases). The CDR3 consists of 12 residues. V was pared by 4 bases and J by 6 bases, with 8 bases between. Germline CDR1 LGHDT, CDR2 YNNKEL (reference sequence). The chain's CDR3 is CASSRLADTQYF. CDR3 sequence (DNA): TGTGCCAGCAGCCGTCTAGCGGATACGCAGTATTTT.

V is TRBV9 and J is TRBJ2-3, with 8 positions matching TRBD2. With 0 bases clipped from V and 2 bases from J, the junction kept 5 bases outside the gene matches. This CDR3 spans 16 amino acids. Germline CDR1 and CDR2: SGDLS and YYNGEE. The CDR3 protein is CASSVEAGVSTDTQYF. The CDR3 bases are TGTGCCAGCAGCGTAGAAGCGGGGGTTTCCACAGATACGCAGTATTTT.

This clonotype was detected many times. This chain connects TRBV20-1 to TRBJ2-2; 8 nucleotides line up with TRBD2. Per germline, CDR1 DFQATT and CDR2 SNEGSKA (reference sequence). This CDR3 is built from 14 residues. Trimming at V came to 6 bases and at J to 4 bases, leaving 7 bases not matched to a gene. The chain's CDR3 is CSARTSRGTGELFF. CDR3 DNA: TGCAGTGCGCGGACTAGCCGCGGCACCGGGGAGCTGTTTTTT.

This clonotype was observed a few times. In DNA, the CDR3 is TGCGCCAGCAGCTTGGCCACGGGGGCGAACACCGGGGAGCTGTTTTTT. Its translation: CASSLATGANTGELFF. The rearrangement joins TRBV5-1 to TRBJ2-2; D is perhaps TRBD2 (6 bases). CDR3 size: 16 residues. Germline V gives CDR1 SGHRS, CDR2 YFSETQ. Trimming pared 0 bases from V and 0 bases from J, leaving 9 bases between.

V and J are TRBV6-2 or TRBV6-3 and TRBJ2-6; TRBD1 or TRBD2 may be the D gene (5 bases each). Trimming cost V 4 bases and J 5 bases, with 15 bases left between them. The germline CDR1 and CDR2 sequences are MNHEY and SVGEGT. This CDR3 has 16 residues. For the CDR3, the DNA is TGTGCCAGCAGTTGGTCGGGGCTCTTTCGGGCCAACGTCCTGACTTTC. Protein: CASSWSGLFRANVLTF.

This clonotype was seen a handful of times. V gene TRBV29-1 combines with J gene TRBJ1-2; TRBD1 might be the D (5 bases). The V gene lost 3 bases and the J gene lost 4 bases, with 6 bases spanning the gap. The CDR3 runs to 11 residues. Germline CDR1 SQVTM, CDR2 ANQGSEA. This chain's CDR3 is CSVDGGYGYTF. Here the CDR3 DNA reads TGCAGCGTTGATGGGGGCTATGGCTACACCTTC. The whole variable domain, filled in from reference TRBV29-1 and TRBJ1-2, reads SAVISQKPSRDICQRGTSLTIQCQVDSQVTMMFWYRQQPGQSLTLIATANQGSEATYESGFVIDKFPISRPNLTFSTLTVSNMSPEDSSIYLCSVDGGYGYTFGSGTRLTVV.

This chain joins TRBV6-5 and TRBJ2-6; TRBD1 matches 9 bases. V lost 6 bases, J lost 0 bases, and 6 bases stayed unmatched. This CDR3 contains 17 residues. In germline, CDR1 is MNHEY, CDR2 SVGAGI. DNA for the CDR3: TGTGCCAGCAGAGGTGGACAGGGGCCCTCTGGGGCCAACGTCCTGACTTTC. Translated, it gives CASRGGQGPSGANVLTF.

The J gene is TRBJ1-5, the V gene TRBV11-3; tentatively, D is TRBD1 (6 bases). Trimming shortened V by 5 bases and J by 5 bases, and 13 bases separated the two germline ends. The CDR3 is 14 residues long. The V gene's germline CDR1 is SGHNT and CDR2 YENEEA. This CDR3 is CASSPGHLYQPQHF. Here the CDR3 DNA reads TGTGCCAGCAGCCCGGGACACCTCTATCAGCCCCAGCATTTT.